Listed below are T cell receptor beta chains from one sample, sequenced in a study of T cell responses to AZD1222 COVID-19 vaccine. Generated by immunoSEQ multiplex PCR, the TCRdb table keeps only in-frame clones and is missing some. The sample contains 150,000 to 180,000 clones, 88% of which appear only once. This material consisted of peripheral blood, taken on day 0 of AZD1222 vaccination. Every receptor here comes from an adult in good health. The CDR3 runs from the conserved cysteine through the conserved F or W. The D gene is left open where the match is weak. Not every row has a clone size; where given, it reads once, few, many or a size class.

NA	NA	TRBV12-3/TRBV12-4	TRBJ2-1	TGTGCCAGCACCCTGTCAAATGAGCAGTTCTTC	CASTLSNEQFF
NA	TRBD2	TRBV7-2	TRBJ2-5	TGTGCCAGCAGCCCCAGGACTAGCGGGGGGAAAGAGACCCAGTACTTC	CASSPRTSGGKETQYF
NA	TRBD2	TRBV5-1	TRBJ2-7	TGCGCCAGCAGCTCCGGGGGGACGGAGCAGTACTTC	CASSSGGTEQYF
NA	NA	TRBV29-1	TRBJ1-6	TGTTCGGCTGCGGTAGGGTTAGACAATTCACCCCTCCACTTT	CSAAVGLDNSPLHF
NA	TRBD2	TRBV24-1	TRBJ2-7	TGTGCCACCAGTGACACCGGGGGGGCTGGCTACGAGCAGTACTTC	CATSDTGGAGYEQYF
NA	NA	TRBV14	TRBJ2-2	TGTGCCAGCAGCCAAGATTTGGGGGCCGGGGAGCTGTTTTTT	CASSQDLGAGELFF
NA	NA	TRBV5-1	TRBJ2-3	TGCGCCAGCTCATTCGGGTCTAGCACAGATACGCAGTATTTT	CASSFGSSTDTQYF
NA	TRBD2	TRBV4-3	TRBJ2-7	TGCGCCAGCAGCCAAGATGGACGGGGGGGTCCCCACGAGCAGTACTTC	CASSQDGRGGPHEQYF
NA	NA	TRBV7-9	TRBJ1-4	TGTGCCAGCAGCTTAGGGCAGGGAGCAACTAATGAAAAACTGTTTTTT	CASSLGQGATNEKLFF
NA	NA	TRBV7-6	TRBJ1-5	TGTGCCAGCAGCTTAGAATGGGGGACGGATCAGCCCCAGCATTTT	CASSLEWGTDQPQHF
NA	NA	TRBV29-1	TRBJ2-7	TGCAGCGTTCGCAAATCGACAGGCAACTACGAGCAGTACTTC	CSVRKSTGNYEQYF
NA	NA	TRBV21-1	TRBJ1-6	TGTGCCAGCAGCGGGGGTGCCTTTCCAGCACCCCTCCACTTT	CASSGGAFPAPLHF
NA	NA	TRBV15	TRBJ2-7	TGTGCCACCAGCAGAGATCTCTCGCCAGGGGGGCGCGAGCAGTACTTC	CATSRDLSPGGREQYF
NA	TRBD2	TRBV28	TRBJ2-1	TGTGCCAGCAGTCAGAACAGCGGGGGGGCTGGAGATGAGCAGTTCTTC	CASSQNSGGAGDEQFF
NA	TRBD2	TRBV28	TRBJ2-1	TGTGCCAGCAGTTCTCTAGCGGGGGTCTTCTACAATGAGCAGTTCTTC	CASSSLAGVFYNEQFF
few	TRBD2	TRBV7-6	TRBJ2-7	TGTGCCAGCAGCCCAGAGGGACTAGCGGGGGTTGAGCAGTACTTC	CASSPEGLAGVEQYF
NA	NA	TRBV5-1	TRBJ1-4	TGCGCCAGCAGCGGCGGGACCACTAATGAAAAACTGTTTTTT	CASSGGTTNEKLFF
NA	NA	TRBV6-5	TRBJ1-1	TGTGCCAGCAAGGGGTTAACTGAAGCTTTCTTT	CASKGLTEAFF
NA	NA	TRBV7-2	TRBJ1-4	TGTGCCAGCAGCTCCCTACAGGGTTCAACTAATGAAAAACTGTTTTTT	CASSSLQGSTNEKLFF
NA	NA	TRBV4-1	TRBJ2-5	TGCGCCAGCAGCTACACCGGCCTCCAAGAGACCCAGTACTTC	CASSYTGLQETQYF